These T cell receptor beta chains were read from a single sample in a study of blood T cell repertoires in COVID-19. The repertoire was sequenced with immunoSEQ multiplex PCR; TCRdb's copy has only in-frame clones and lacks some. The sample lists tens of thousands of clones, roughly 79% seen once, with 16% in the top ten. Input material: peripheral blood. These receptors were obtained from a man aged 55-75 years with acute or convalescent COVID-19. The CDR3 runs from the conserved cysteine through the conserved F or W. Each record gives: V gene, clone size, J gene, D gene, CDR3 protein, CDR3 DNA. D genes are given only for firm matches. The size of a clone is reported for some rows only, either as once, few or many, or as a class for expanded clones.

TRBV27	NA	TRBJ2-7	TRBD2	CASSPYSGGNYEQYF	TGTGCCAGCAGTCCATATAGCGGGGGGAACTACGAGCAGTACTTC
TRBV2	NA	TRBJ2-1	NA	CASSERRTSYNEQFF	TGTGCCAGCAGTGAACGTAGGACTTCATACAATGAGCAGTTCTTC
TRBV5-1	NA	TRBJ1-4	NA	CASSSPRGGRNEKLFF	TGCGCCAGCAGCTCCCCCCGGGGAGGGAGGAATGAAAAACTGTTTTTT
TRBV27	NA	TRBJ1-5	NA	CASSLRENQPQHF	TGTGCCAGCAGCTTGAGGGAGAATCAGCCCCAGCATTTT
TRBV7-7	NA	TRBJ2-1	NA	CASSLGSNSYNEQFF	TGTGCTAGCAGCTTAGGGAGTAATTCCTACAATGAGCAGTTCTTC
TRBV23-1	NA	TRBJ2-7	TRBD1	CASSFAKSQGFIINEQYF	TGCGCCAGCAGTTTTGCAAAATCACAGGGGTTCATTATCAACGAGCAGTACTTC
TRBV6-6	NA	TRBJ2-5	NA	CASSYEGETQYF	TGTGCCAGCAGTTACGAGGGAGAGACCCAGTACTTC
TRBV12-5	once	TRBJ2-5	TRBD1	CASGPGQGAVGETQYF	TGTGCTAGTGGACCGGGACAGGGGGCCGTGGGGGAGACCCAGTACTTC
TRBV5-6	NA	TRBJ1-3	NA	CASSAIQGFGGNTIYF	TGTGCCAGCAGCGCCATACAGGGATTCGGAGGAAACACCATATATTTT
TRBV4-3	NA	TRBJ1-2	NA	CASSARQATAAVHGYTF	TGCGCCAGCAGCGCCCGACAGGCGACTGCTGCGGTGCATGGCTACACCTTC
TRBV5-3	NA	TRBJ2-7	NA	CARSLVRDGEQYF	TGTGCCAGAAGCTTGGTCAGGGATGGCGAGCAGTACTTC
TRBV15	NA	TRBJ2-1	NA	CATSRDSRGNEQFF	TGTGCCACCAGCAGAGATAGTAGGGGTAATGAGCAGTTCTTC
TRBV27	few	TRBJ2-3	TRBD1	CASSRDRGLGDTQYF	TGTGCCAGCAGCCGGGACAGGGGGCTTGGAGATACGCAGTATTTT
TRBV9	NA	TRBJ1-2	NA	CASSVEGGTYGYTF	TGTGCCAGCAGCGTAGAAGGAGGGACCTATGGCTACACCTTC